This T cell receptor beta chain came from a study of T cells in Graves' hyperthyroidism and ophthalmopathy. Study outcomes and limitations: Clonotypes that were expanded in thyroid above 0.001 mostly appeared in blood too.

CDR1 is SNHLY and CDR2 is FYNNEI in the germline V gene. The CDR3 consists of 13 residues. V shed 6 bases, J shed 2 bases, and the junction held 1 base outside the gene matches. Template material for amplifying TCR beta CDR3 regions consisted of RNA transcripts. A first-round RT-PCR of the TCR CDR3 used the HTBI primer set. Using its own MiXCR run on the multiplex PCR reads, TCRdb lists one record per CDR3 protein. The sample records about 560,000 distinct CDR3 sequences, 15% to 19% being singletons. At least ten counts were recorded for this clonotype. Its antigen is unknown. Uncontrolled infection, other autoimmune disease, pregnancy and lactation each barred patients from inclusion. The PBMCs had their origin in approximately 10 ml of fresh peripheral blood.

The genes are TRBV2 and TRBJ2-1, with 7 positions matching TRBD1. The specimen sequenced was blood. The source is a woman in her twenties or thirties with Graves' hyperthyroidism. For the CDR3, the DNA is TGTGCCAGCAGGGGGACAGCCTACAATGAGCAGTTCTTC. It yields the protein CASRGTAYNEQFF. Supplemented by reference TRBV2 and TRBJ2-1, the full variable domain reads EPEVTQTPSHQVTQMGQEVILRCVPISNHLYFYWYRQILGQKVEFLVSFYNNEISEKSEIFDDQFSVERPDGSNFTLKIRSTKLEDSAMYFCASRGTAYNEQFFGPGTRLTVL.